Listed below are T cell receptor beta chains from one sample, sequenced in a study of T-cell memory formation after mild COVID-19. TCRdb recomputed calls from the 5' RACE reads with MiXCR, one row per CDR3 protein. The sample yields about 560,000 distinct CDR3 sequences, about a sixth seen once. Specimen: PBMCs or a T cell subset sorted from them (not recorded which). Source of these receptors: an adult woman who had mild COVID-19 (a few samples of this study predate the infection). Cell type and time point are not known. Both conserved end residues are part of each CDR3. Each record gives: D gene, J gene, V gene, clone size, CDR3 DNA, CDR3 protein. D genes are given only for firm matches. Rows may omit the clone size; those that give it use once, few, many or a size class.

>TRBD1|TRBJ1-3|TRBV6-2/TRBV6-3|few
TGTGCCAGCAGCGGACTCCGGACAGGGGCTGGAAACACCATATATTTT
CASSGLRTGAGNTIYF
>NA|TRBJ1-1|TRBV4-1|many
TGCGCCAGCAGCCCCCTTGTGTCAGGGCGGGCGAACACTGAAGCTTTCTTT
CASSPLVSGRANTEAFF
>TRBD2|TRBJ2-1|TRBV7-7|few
TGTGCTAGCAGCTTAGCTAGCGGGCCGAGCTCCTACAATGAGCAGTTCTTC
CASSLASGPSSYNEQFF
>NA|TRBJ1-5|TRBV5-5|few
TGTGCCAGCAGCCCTAGGGACTACCTGGGGCCCCAGCATTTT
CASSPRDYLGPQHF
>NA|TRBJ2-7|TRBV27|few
TGTGCCAGCAGTTCGAAGGGGCGTAGCTCCTACGAGCAGTACTTC
CASSSKGRSSYEQYF
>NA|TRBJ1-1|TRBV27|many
TGTGCCAGCCGACCACAAGAGAACACTGAAGCTTTCTTT
CASRPQENTEAFF
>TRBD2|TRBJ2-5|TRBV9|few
TGTGCCAGCAGCGTACCTCTAGCGGGAGAGACCCAGTACTTC
CASSVPLAGETQYF
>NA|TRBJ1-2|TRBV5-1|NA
TGCGCCAGCAGCTTGGTAGCGGAAGACTATGGCTACACCTTC
CASSLVAEDYGYTF
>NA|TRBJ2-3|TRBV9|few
TGTGCCAGCAGTGATACAGGGTTACTGGGTGGCACAGATACGCAGTATTTT
CASSDTGLLGGTDTQYF
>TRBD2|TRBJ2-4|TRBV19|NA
TGTGCCAGTAGTCTAGGACTAGCGTCTATATTGGGGAACATTCAGTACTTC
CASSLGLASILGNIQYF
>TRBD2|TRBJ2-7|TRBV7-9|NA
TGTGCCAGCAGCCCCGAACCGGCTAGCGGCGCAAACCTCTACGAGCAGTACTTC
CASSPEPASGANLYEQYF
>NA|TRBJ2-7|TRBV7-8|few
TGTGCCAGCAGCTTCACAGGGCCTACCTACGAGCAGTACTTC
CASSFTGPTYEQYF
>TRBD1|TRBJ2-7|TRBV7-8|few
TGTGCCAGCAGCCCCCACCCGGGACAGGGGTCCTACGAGCAGTACTTC
CASSPHPGQGSYEQYF
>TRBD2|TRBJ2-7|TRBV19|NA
TGTGCCAGTAGTATGGGACTAGCGTTCGAGCAGTACTTC
CASSMGLAFEQYF
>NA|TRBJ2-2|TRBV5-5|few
TGTGCCAGCACCCTTAGGACGGGAAGAGGCACCGGGGAGCTGTTTTTT
CASTLRTGRGTGELFF
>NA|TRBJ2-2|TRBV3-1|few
TGTGCCAGCAGCCAAATAGGGAACACCGGGGAGCTGTTTTTT
CASSQIGNTGELFF
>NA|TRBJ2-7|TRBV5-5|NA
TGTGCCAGCAGCTTGTTGGTATCCACCTCCGGTGAGCAGTACTTC
CASSLLVSTSGEQYF
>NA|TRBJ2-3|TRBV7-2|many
TGTGCCAGCAAACCTTACAGCGGAGCTAGCACAGATACGCAGTATTTT
CASKPYSGASTDTQYF
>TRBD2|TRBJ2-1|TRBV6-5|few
TGTGCCAGCAGTTACCCAACTAGCGGGGGGGTCCATGAGCAGTTCTTC
CASSYPTSGGVHEQFF
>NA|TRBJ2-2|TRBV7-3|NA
TGTGCCAGCAGCAAAGCCTTATCGGGCACCGGGGAGCTGTTTTTT
CASSKALSGTGELFF
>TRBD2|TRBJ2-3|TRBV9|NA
TGTGCCAGCAGCGTAGCGAGCGGGGGCCCCTCCACAGATACGCAGTATTTT
CASSVASGGPSTDTQYF
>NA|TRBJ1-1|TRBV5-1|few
TGCGCCAGCAGCGGGGGAGGGGGACGTGGTGAAGCTTTCTTT
CASSGGGGRGEAFF
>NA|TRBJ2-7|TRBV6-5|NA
TGTGCCAGCAGTTACTCCAACGACTACGAGCAGTACTTC
CASSYSNDYEQYF
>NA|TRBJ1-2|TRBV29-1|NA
TGCAGCGGACGGACGGGTTATGGCTACACCTTC
CSGRTGYGYTF
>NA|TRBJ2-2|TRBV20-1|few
TGCAGTGCTAGTCGGCAGGGGATGGGTGTCGGGGAGCTGTTTTTT
CSASRQGMGVGELFF
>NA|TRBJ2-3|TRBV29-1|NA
TGCAGCGTGGAGGGCCTTGGTGGGATAGATACGCAGTATTTT
CSVEGLGGIDTQYF
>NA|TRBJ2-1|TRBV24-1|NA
TGTGCCACCAGTGATTTGAATTCCCGGGGAAGGAATGAGCAGTTCTTC
CATSDLNSRGRNEQFF
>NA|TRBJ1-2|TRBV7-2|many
TGTGCCAGCAGCTTAGATGGCAGGGGCTACACCTTC
CASSLDGRGYTF
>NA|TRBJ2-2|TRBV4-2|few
TGTGCCAGCAGCCAAGAGGGGTCGGCCACCGGGGAGCTGTTTTTT
CASSQEGSATGELFF
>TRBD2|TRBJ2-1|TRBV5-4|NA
TGTGCCAGCAGCTTGGGGCTGCTCACTAGCGCCTTAGGGAACAATGAGCAGTTCTTC
CASSLGLLTSALGNNEQFF
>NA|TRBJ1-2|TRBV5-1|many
TGCGCCAGCAGCTTGGGCTCTAACTATGGCTACACCTTC
CASSLGSNYGYTF
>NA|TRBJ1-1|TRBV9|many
TGTGCCAGCAGCGAGGGCGACACAGAATTGTACACTGAAGCTTTCTTT
CASSEGDTELYTEAFF
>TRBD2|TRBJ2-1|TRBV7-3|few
TGTGCCAGCAGCCCCGGCCCGGCGGGGGGGCCTAGGAATGAGCAGTTCTTC
CASSPGPAGGPRNEQFF
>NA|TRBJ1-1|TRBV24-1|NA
TGTGCCACCAGTGATTACAGGAACACTGAAGCTTTCTTT
CATSDYRNTEAFF
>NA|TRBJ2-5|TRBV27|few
TGTGCCAGCAGGCCAAATCGGGGTTACGGGGAGACCCAGTACTTC
CASRPNRGYGETQYF
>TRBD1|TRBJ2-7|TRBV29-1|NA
TGCAGCGTTTCGACCCCGGGACAGGGCGACGAGCAGTACTTC
CSVSTPGQGDEQYF
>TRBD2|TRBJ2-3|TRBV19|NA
TGTGCCAGTATGGTGCGGGGGGACACAGATACGCAGTATTTT
CASMVRGDTDTQYF
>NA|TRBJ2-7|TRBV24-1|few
TGTGCCACCAGTGGCGGACAGACGAACGAGCAGTACTTC
CATSGGQTNEQYF
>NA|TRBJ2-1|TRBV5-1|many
TGCGCCAGCAGCTTGGCCGGGGGAGGTCAGAATGAGCAGTTCTTC
CASSLAGGGQNEQFF
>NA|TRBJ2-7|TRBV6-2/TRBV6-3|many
TGTGCCAGCAGCGAACCCGTCACTAGCTCGATCTACGAGCAGTACTTC
CASSEPVTSSIYEQYF
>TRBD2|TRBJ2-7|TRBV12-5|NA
TGTGCTAGCCGGACTAGCGGCTCCTACGAGCAGTACTTC
CASRTSGSYEQYF
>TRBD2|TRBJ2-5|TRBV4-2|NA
TGTGCCAGCAGCCGACTAGCGGGGGCTGGGGAGACCCAGTACTTC
CASSRLAGAGETQYF
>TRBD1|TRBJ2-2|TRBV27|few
TGTGCCAGCAGTTTCGGGACAGGGTACACCGGGGAGCTGTTTTTT
CASSFGTGYTGELFF
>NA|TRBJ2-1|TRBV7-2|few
TGTGCCAGCAGCTCAACCGGGGGAGCCTCCTACAATGAGCAGTTCTTC
CASSSTGGASYNEQFF
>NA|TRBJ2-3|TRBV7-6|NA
TGTGCCAGCAGCTTAAGGTCCCGCCGGAGCACAGATACGCAGTATTTT
CASSLRSRRSTDTQYF
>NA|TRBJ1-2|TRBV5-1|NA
TGCGCCAGCAGCTTGAACTCGGGGCTAGGCTATGGCTACACCTTC
CASSLNSGLGYGYTF